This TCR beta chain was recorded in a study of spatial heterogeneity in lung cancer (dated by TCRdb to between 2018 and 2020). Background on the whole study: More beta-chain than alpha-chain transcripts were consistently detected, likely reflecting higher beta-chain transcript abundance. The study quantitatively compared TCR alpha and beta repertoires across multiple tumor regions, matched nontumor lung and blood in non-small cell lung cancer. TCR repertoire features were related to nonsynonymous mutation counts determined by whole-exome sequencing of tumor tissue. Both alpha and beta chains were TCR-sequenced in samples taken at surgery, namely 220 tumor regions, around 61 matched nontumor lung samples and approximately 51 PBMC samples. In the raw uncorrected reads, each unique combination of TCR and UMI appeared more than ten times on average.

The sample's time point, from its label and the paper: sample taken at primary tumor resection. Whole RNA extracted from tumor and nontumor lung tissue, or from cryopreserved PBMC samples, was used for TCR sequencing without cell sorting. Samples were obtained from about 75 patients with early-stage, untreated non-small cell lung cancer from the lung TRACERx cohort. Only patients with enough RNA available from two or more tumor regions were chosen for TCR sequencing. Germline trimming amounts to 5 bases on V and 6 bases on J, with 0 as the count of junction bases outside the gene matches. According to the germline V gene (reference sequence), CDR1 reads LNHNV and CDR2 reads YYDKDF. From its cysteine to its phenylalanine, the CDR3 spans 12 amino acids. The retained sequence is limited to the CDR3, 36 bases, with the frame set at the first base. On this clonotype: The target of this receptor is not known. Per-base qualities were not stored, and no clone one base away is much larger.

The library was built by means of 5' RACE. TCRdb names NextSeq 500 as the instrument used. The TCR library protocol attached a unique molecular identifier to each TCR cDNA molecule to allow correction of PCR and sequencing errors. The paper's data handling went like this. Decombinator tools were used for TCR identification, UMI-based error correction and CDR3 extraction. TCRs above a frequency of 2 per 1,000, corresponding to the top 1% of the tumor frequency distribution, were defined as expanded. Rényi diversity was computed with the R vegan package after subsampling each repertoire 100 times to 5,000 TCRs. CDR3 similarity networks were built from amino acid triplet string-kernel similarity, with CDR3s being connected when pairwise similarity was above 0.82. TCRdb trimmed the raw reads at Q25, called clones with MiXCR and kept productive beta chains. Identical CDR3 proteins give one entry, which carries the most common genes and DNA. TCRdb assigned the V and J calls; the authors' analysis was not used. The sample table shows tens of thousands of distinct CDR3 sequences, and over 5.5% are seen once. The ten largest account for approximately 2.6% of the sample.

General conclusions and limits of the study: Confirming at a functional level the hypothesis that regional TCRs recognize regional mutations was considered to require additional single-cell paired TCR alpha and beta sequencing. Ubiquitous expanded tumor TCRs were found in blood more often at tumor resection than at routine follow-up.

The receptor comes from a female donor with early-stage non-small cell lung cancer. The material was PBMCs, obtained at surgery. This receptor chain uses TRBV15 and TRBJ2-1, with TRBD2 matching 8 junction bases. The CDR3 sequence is CATSGTSNEQFF. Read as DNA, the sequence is TGTGCCACCAGCGGGACTAGCAATGAGCAGTTCTTC.